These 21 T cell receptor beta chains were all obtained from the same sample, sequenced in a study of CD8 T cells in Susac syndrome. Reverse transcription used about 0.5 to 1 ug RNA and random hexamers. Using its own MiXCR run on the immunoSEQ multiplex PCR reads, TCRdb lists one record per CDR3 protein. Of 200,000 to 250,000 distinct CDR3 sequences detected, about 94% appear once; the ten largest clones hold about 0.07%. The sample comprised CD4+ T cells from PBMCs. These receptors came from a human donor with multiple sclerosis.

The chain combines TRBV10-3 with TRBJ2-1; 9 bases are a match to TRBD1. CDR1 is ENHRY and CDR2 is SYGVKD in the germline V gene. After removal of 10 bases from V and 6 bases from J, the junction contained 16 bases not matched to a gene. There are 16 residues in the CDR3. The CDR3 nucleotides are TGTGCCACCCCCGAGGCAGAACAGGGGGCCGGCAATGAGCAGTTCTTC. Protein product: CATPEAEQGAGNEQFF.

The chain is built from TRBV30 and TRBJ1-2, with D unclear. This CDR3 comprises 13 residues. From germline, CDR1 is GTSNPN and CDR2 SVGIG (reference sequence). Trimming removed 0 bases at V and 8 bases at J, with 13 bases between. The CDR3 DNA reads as TGTGCCTGGAGTGTTATGGGTCTTGGAGGCTACACCTTC. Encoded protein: CAWSVMGLGGYTF.

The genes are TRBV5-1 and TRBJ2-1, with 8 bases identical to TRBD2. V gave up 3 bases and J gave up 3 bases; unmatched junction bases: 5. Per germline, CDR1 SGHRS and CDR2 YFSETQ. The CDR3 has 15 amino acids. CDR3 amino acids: CASSSGGGFYNEQFF. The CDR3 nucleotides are TGCGCCAGCAGCTCAGGCGGGGGGTTCTACAATGAGCAGTTCTTC.

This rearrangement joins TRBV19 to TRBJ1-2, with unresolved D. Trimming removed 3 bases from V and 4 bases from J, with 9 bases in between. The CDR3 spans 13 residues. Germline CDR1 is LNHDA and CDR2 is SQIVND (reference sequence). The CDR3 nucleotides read TGTGCCAGTAGTATCATCCCGTCCTATGGCTACACCTTC. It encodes CASSIIPSYGYTF. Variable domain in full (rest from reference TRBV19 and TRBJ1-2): DGGITQSPKYLFRKEGQNVTLSCEQNLNHDAMYWYRQDPGQGLRLIYYSQIVNDFQKGDIAEGYSVSREKKESFPLTVTSAQKNPTAFYLCASSIIPSYGYTFGSGTRLTVV.

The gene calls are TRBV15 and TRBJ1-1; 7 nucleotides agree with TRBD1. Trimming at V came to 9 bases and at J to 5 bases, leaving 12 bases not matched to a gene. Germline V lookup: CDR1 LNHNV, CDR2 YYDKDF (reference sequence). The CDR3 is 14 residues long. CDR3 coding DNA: TGTGCCACTCACAAGACAGGGTCGTGGACTGAAGCTTTCTTT. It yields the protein CATHKTGSWTEAFF.

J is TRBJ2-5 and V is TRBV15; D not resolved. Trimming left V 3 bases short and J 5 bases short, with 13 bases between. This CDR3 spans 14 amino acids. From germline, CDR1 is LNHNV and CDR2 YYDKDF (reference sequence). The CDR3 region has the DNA TGTGCCACCAGCAGTACAGTAATGTGGGAGACCCAGTACTTC. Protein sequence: CATSSTVMWETQYF.

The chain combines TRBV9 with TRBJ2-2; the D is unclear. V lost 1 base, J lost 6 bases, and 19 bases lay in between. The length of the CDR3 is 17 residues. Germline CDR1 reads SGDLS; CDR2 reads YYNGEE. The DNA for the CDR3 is TGTGCCAGCAGCGTAAAGCCCCAAGGGCCTGGGGCCGGGGAGCTGTTTTTT. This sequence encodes CASSVKPQGPGAGELFF.

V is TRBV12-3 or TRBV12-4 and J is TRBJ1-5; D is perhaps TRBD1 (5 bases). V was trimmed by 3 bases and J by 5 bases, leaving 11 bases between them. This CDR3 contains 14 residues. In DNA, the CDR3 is TGTGCCAGCAGTTTTCCGGGGACGGATCAGCCCCAGCATTTT. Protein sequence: CASSFPGTDQPQHF.

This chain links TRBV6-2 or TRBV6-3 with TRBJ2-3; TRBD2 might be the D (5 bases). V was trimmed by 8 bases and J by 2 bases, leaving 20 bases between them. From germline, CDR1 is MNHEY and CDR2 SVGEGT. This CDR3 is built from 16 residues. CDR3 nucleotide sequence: TGTGCCAGCGGAAACAAGGTAACTAGGACCACAGATACGCAGTATTTT. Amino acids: CASGNKVTRTTDTQYF.

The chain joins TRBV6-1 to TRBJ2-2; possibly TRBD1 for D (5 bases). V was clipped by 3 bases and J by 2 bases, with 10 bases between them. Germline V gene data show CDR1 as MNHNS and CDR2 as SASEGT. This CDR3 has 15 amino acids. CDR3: CASSDMTVNTGELFF. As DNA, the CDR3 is TGTGCCAGCAGTGACATGACAGTTAACACCGGGGAGCTGTTTTTT.

The CDR3 reads CASSHPWTSRYNEQFF. CDR3 nucleotides: TGTGCCAGCAGCCACCCCTGGACTAGCCGTTACAATGAGCAGTTCTTC. The chain is built from TRBV3-1 and TRBJ2-1, with 8 nucleotides matching TRBD2. Germline trimming cut 3 bases from V and 4 bases from J; bases unmatched to any gene: 8. The germline CDR1 and CDR2 sequences are LGHDT and YNNKEL (reference sequence). This CDR3 spans 16 amino acids.

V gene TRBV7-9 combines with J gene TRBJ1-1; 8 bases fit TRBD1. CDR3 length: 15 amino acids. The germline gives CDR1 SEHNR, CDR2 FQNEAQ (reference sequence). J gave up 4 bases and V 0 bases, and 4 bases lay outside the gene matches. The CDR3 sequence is CASSLATGASTEAFF. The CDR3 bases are TGTGCCAGCAGCTTAGCGACAGGGGCAAGCACTGAAGCTTTCTTT. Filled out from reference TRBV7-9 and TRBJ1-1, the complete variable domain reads DTGVSQNPRHKITKRGQNVTFRCDPISEHNRLYWYRQTLGQGPEFLTYFQNEAQLEKSRLLSDRFSAERPKGSFSTLEIQRTEQGDSAMYLCASSLATGASTEAFFGQGTRLTVV.

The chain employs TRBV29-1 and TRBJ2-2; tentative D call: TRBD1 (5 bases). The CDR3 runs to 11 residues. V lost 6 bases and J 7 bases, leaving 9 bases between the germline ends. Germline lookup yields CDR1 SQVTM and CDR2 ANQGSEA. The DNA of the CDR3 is TGCAGCGTCCGAGACAGCGGGGAGCTGTTTTTT. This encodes CSVRDSGELFF.

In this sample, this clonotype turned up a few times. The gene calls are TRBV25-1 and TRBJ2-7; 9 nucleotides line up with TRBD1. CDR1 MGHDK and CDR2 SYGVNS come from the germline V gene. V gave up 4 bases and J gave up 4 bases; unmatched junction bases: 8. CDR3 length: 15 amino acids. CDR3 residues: CASSVSTGGGYEQYF. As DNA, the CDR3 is TGTGCCAGCAGTGTATCGACAGGGGGTGGATACGAGCAGTACTTC.

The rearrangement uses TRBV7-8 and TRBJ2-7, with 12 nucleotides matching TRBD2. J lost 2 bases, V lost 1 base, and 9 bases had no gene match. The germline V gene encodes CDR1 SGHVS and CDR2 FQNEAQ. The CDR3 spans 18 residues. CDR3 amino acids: CASSLDSTSGRSTYEQYV. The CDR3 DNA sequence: TGTGCCAGCAGCTTAGATAGCACTAGCGGGAGGAGCACCTACGAGCAGTACGTC.

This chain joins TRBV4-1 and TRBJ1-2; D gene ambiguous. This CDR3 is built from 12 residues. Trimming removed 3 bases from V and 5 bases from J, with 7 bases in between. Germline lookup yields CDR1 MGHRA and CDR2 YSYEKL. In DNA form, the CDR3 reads TGCGCCAGCAGCCAGTCGCAGTATGGCTACACCTTC. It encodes CASSQSQYGYTF.

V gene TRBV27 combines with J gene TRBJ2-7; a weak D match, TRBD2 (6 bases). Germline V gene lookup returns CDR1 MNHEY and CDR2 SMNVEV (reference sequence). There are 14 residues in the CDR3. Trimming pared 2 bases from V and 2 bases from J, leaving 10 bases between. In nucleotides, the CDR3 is TGTGCCAGCAGTTTAAGACTAGGCGCCTACGAGCAGTACGTC. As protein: CASSLRLGAYEQYV.

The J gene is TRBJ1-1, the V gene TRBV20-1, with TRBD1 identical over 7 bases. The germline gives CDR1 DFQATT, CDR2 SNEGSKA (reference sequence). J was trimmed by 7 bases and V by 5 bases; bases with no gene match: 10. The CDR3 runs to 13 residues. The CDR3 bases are TGCAGTGCTGGAGGACAGGTGCTCCATGAAGCTTTCTTT. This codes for CSAGGQVLHEAFF.

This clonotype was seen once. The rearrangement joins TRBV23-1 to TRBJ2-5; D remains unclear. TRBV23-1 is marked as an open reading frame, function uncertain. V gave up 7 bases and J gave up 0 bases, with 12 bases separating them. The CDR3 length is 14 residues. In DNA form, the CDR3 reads TGCGCCAGCACCCCAACTGAGTACCAAGAGACCCAGTACTTC. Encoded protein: CASTPTEYQETQYF.

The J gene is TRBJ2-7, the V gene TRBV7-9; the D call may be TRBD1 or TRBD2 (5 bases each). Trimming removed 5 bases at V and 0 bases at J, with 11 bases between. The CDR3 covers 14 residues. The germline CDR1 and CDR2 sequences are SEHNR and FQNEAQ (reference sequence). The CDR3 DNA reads TGTGCCAGCAGCGCCGGGACGGACTCCTACGAGCAGTACTTC. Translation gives CASSAGTDSYEQYF. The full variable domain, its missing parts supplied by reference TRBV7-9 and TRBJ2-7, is DTGVSQNPRHKITKRGQNVTFRCDPISEHNRLYWYRQTLGQGPEFLTYFQNEAQLEKSRLLSDRFSAERPKGSFSTLEIQRTEQGDSAMYLCASSAGTDSYEQYFGPGTRLTVT.

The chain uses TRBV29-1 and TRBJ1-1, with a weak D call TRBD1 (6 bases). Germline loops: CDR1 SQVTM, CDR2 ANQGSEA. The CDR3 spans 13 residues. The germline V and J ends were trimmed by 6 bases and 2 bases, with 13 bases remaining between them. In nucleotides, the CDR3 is TGCAGCGTCAGACAGGATTATAACACTGAAGCTTTCTTT. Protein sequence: CSVRQDYNTEAFF. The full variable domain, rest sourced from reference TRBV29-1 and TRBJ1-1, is SAVISQKPSRDICQRGTSLTIQCQVDSQVTMMFWYRQQPGQSLTLIATANQGSEATYESGFVIDKFPISRPNLTFSTLTVSNMSPEDSSIYLCSVRQDYNTEAFFGQGTRLTVV.